The 24 T cell receptor beta chains listed next were all sequenced from one sample in a study of metastatic and nonmetastatic thyroid tumors. TCRdb re-clonotyped the PCR reads via MiXCR. The sample lists about 23,000 clones, over 25% occurring once. Every patient was untreated before thyroid surgery. Sequenced material: tumor tissue. The receptors derive from a female donor with papillary thyroid cancer or a benign thyroid nodule (not recorded which). Some clones in this sample may be carry-over from other donors' samples.

This clone occurred a few times. The rearrangement links TRBV30 to TRBJ2-7, with TRBD1 matching over 9 bases. This CDR3 region has 13 residues. Germline CDR1 reads GTSNPN; CDR2 reads SVGIG (reference sequence). Losses at the gene ends were 5 bases for V and 7 bases for J; bases not matched to a gene: 9. DNA for the CDR3: TGTGCCTGGTCCGGGACAGGGATATGGGAGCAGTACTTC. This translates into CAWSGTGIWEQYF. The whole variable domain, remainder taken from reference TRBV30 and TRBJ2-7, is SQTIHQWPATLVQPVGSPLSLECTVEGTSNPNLYWYRQAAGRGLQLLFYSVGIGQISSEVPQNLSASRPQDRQFILSSKKLLLSDSGFYLCAWSGTGIWEQYFGPGTRLTVT.

Many counts were recorded for this clone. The chain is built from TRBV29-1 and TRBJ2-5; D is unclear. Per the germline V gene, CDR1 is SQVTM and CDR2 is ANQGSEA. Trimming stripped 4 bases from V and 4 bases from J, with 10 bases between. The CDR3 has 12 amino acids. The CDR3 DNA reads TGCAGCGTTGGGAGAGCTCGAGAGACCCAGTACTTC. Translating gives CSVGRARETQYF.

This clone was counted at least ten times. The V call is TRBV19, the J call TRBJ1-5; possibly TRBD1 for D (5 bases). Germline CDR1 reads LNHDA; CDR2 reads SQIVND (reference sequence). This CDR3 contains 17 residues. The ends were cut back, 3 bases at V and 0 bases at J, with 15 bases in the middle. The CDR3 nucleotides read TGTGCCAGTAGTATTGTTTCAGGGCGACATAGCAATCAGCCCCAGCATTTT. It encodes CASSIVSGRHSNQPQHF.

V gene TRBV20-1 combines with J gene TRBJ2-7; 8 bases are a match to TRBD2. The CDR3 runs 14 residues. The ends lost 5 bases at V and 2 bases at J; junction bases unmatched: 8. CDR1 and CDR2 (germline): DFQATT, SNEGSKA (reference sequence). The CDR3 is CSAPRAGEAYEQYF. CDR3 bases: TGCAGTGCTCCCCGAGCGGGAGAAGCCTACGAGCAGTACTTC.

This clone was seen more than once but under ten times. A junction boundary mismatches the germline segment, possibly from a read error. This chain connects TRBV27 to TRBJ2-2; D gene uncertain. The CDR3 has 13 amino acids. CDR1 is MNHEY and CDR2 is SMNVEV in the germline V gene (reference sequence). The CDR3 DNA sequence: TGTGCCATCAGTTCGGCTATCACCGGGGAGCTGTTTTTT. Its translation: CAISSAITGELFF.

V gene TRBV4-1 combines with J gene TRBJ1-1; tentative D call: TRBD1 (6 bases). Germline V lookup: CDR1 MGHRA, CDR2 YSYEKL. There are 17 residues in the CDR3. The V end was cut by 3 bases, the J end by 4 bases, with 21 bases between. The CDR3 sequence: CASSQPTGRIHSTEAFF. The CDR3 DNA reads TGCGCCAGCAGCCAGCCTACAGGGCGAATTCATAGCACTGAAGCTTTCTTT.

This chain joins TRBV6-6 and TRBJ2-7, with 7 bases identical to TRBD1. This CDR3 has 17 residues. The trim removed 0 bases at V and 3 bases at J, leaving 11 bases unmatched. Germline CDR1 reads MNHNY; CDR2 reads SVGAGI (reference sequence). The CDR3 DNA is TGTGCCAGCAGTTACTCTATGGGTACAGGGGTTAACTACGAGCAGTACTTC. Protein product: CASSYSMGTGVNYEQYF.

A single count supports this clone. The V gene is TRBV13, the J gene TRBJ2-5; TRBD1 matches 8 bases. The CDR3 totals 15 residues. Germline CDR1 is PRHDT and CDR2 is FYEKMQ (reference sequence). V gave up 5 bases and J gave up 2 bases; unmatched junction bases: 7. For the CDR3, the DNA is TGTGCCAGCAGCCTTACCGGGACAGGTCAAGAGACCCAGTACTTC. This gives the protein CASSLTGTGQETQYF.

In this sample, this clone turned up a few times. At one boundary the junction diverges from the germline segment, which might be a read error. The chain links TRBV6-1 to TRBJ2-6; 9 bases fit TRBD1. The CDR3 totals 17 residues. The germline gives CDR1 MNHNS, CDR2 SASEGT. The CDR3 DNA is TGTGCCAGCAGGATGGGACAGGGTAGCTCTGGGGACAACGTCATGACTTTC. It yields the protein CASRMGQGSSGDNVMTF.

This clone appeared many times. The J gene is TRBJ2-2, the V gene TRBV20-1, with 8 bases matching TRBD2. With V trimmed by 3 bases and J by 5 bases, 11 bases remained unmatched. CDR1 and CDR2 from the germline V gene are DFQATT and SNEGSKA (reference sequence). The CDR3 is 16 residues long. The CDR3 bases are TGCAGTGCTAGGCCAGGGACTAGTGTATATACCGGGGAGCTGTTTTTT. Its translation: CSARPGTSVYTGELFF.

This clone was found many times. The chain has TRBV20-1 and TRBJ2-5; D unresolved. Between the trimmed V and J ends, which lost 4 bases and 0 bases, there was a span of 6 bases. This CDR3 comprises 12 residues. Germline assignment: CDR1 DFQATT and CDR2 SNEGSKA (reference sequence). CDR3 bases: TGCAGTGCTATTGACTACCAAGAGACCCAGTACTTC. It yields the protein CSAIDYQETQYF.

This clone was detected ten times or more. The J gene is TRBJ2-1, the V gene TRBV14; TRBD2 might be the D (7 bases). Trimming pared 5 bases from V and 10 bases from J, leaving 18 bases between. Germline values: CDR1 SGHDN, CDR2 FVKESK. The CDR3 has 14 residues. The CDR3 sequence: CASSKRGGAGEQFF. The CDR3 nucleotides read TGTGCCAGCAGCAAACGTGGGGGGGCAGGGGAGCAGTTCTTC.

Many counts were recorded for this clone. A much larger clonotype is one base distant, so this may be a read error. The chain couples TRBV4-1 to TRBJ1-1; D uncertain. CDR1 is MGHRA and CDR2 is YSYEKL in the germline V gene. The CDR3 is 16 amino acids. Trimming took off 6 bases at V and 6 bases at J, with 23 bases between the two ends. For the CDR3, the DNA is TGCGCCAGCAGTCTGGACGCACCGGGCCGGTTGGCTGAAGCTTTCTTT. As protein: CASSLDAPGRLAEAFF.

This clone is judged medium-sized. The chain couples TRBV6-5 to TRBJ2-3, with a tentative D call TRBD1 (5 bases). CDR1 and CDR2 (germline): MNHEY, SVGAGI. The ends were cut back, 0 bases at V and 5 bases at J, with 9 bases in the middle. The CDR3 covers 14 residues. This chain's CDR3 is CASSYSFRGDTQYF. The CDR3 DNA reads TGTGCCAGCAGTTACTCGTTTAGGGGAGATACGCAGTATTTT.

The V and J genes are TRBV10-3 and TRBJ1-5; D is perhaps TRBD1 (6 bases). The V and J ends lost 10 bases and 3 bases respectively, with 16 bases between them. CDR1 is ENHRY and CDR2 is SYGVKD in the germline V gene. The CDR3 runs to 14 residues. This chain's CDR3 is CATVTGDINQPQHF. As DNA, the CDR3 is TGTGCCACAGTGACAGGCGATATCAATCAGCCCCAGCATTTT.

This clone is medium-sized in the sample. This chain joins TRBV4-3 and TRBJ1-5, with D uncertain. This CDR3 region has 13 residues. CDR1 and CDR2 from the germline V gene are LGHNA and YSLEER. V dropped 0 bases and J dropped 6 bases, with 6 bases sitting between them. CDR3 amino acids: CASSQDRGQPQHF. The CDR3 nucleotides are TGCGCCAGCAGCCAAGATCGGGGTCAGCCCCAGCATTTT.

A few counts support this clone. A much larger clonotype is one base distant, so this may be a read error. This chain links TRBV4-1 with TRBJ2-1; no clear D. V was clipped by 0 bases and J by 3 bases, with 12 bases between them. The CDR3 is 16 amino acids. Germline CDR1 MGHRA, CDR2 YSYEKL. The CDR3 DNA reads TGCGCCAGCAGCCAAGATTTTCAGCAGGTCTACAATGAGCAGTTCTTC. This gives the protein CASSQDFQQVYNEQFF.

This clone was observed many times. V is TRBV6-1 and J is TRBJ2-6; the D is unclear. CDR1 is MNHNS and CDR2 is SASEGT in the germline V gene. The CDR3 is 14 amino acids. V lost 7 bases and J lost 2, with 9 bases in between. In DNA form, the CDR3 reads TGTGCCAGCATGGCGGCGGCTGGGGCCAACGTCCTGACTTTC. This encodes CASMAAAGANVLTF.

This clone was observed at least ten times. The chain couples TRBV9 to TRBJ2-1; TRBD1 might be the D (6 bases). The CDR3 extends over 15 amino acids. The ends were cut back, 0 bases at V and 5 bases at J, with 12 bases in the middle. Germline V gene data show CDR1 as SGDLS and CDR2 as YYNGEE. The CDR3 DNA reads TGTGCCAGCAGCGTAGGCGGACAGCCACACAATGAGCAGTTCTTC. The encoded protein is CASSVGGQPHNEQFF.

This clone showed up many times. This CDR3 reads CASSYGGQRNGYTF. CDR3 coding DNA: TGTGCCAGCAGTTACGGGGGACAGCGCAATGGCTACACCTTC. The V gene is TRBV6-5, the J gene TRBJ1-2, with 7 bases fitting TRBD1. V shed 2 bases, J shed 6 bases, and the junction held 6 bases outside the gene matches. The CDR3 is 14 residues long. Germline CDR1 is MNHEY and CDR2 is SVGAGI.

As for this clone: At one end, the junction sequence differs from germline, possibly due to a read error. The chain recombines TRBV7-9 with TRBJ1-1, with 9 positions matching TRBD1. The CDR3 extends over 15 amino acids. Germline V lookup: CDR1 SEHNR, CDR2 FQNEAQ (reference sequence). Here the CDR3 reads CASSLRQGGNTQASF. The CDR3 nucleotides read TGTGCCAGCAGCTTAAGACAGGGGGGGAACACTCAAGCTTCCTTT.

This clone has ten or more counts. This chain joins TRBV9 and TRBJ2-5; TRBD1 matches at 9 bases. Germline V lookup: CDR1 SGDLS, CDR2 YYNGEE. The CDR3 length is 14 residues. J gave up 4 bases and V 0 bases, and 1 base lay outside the gene matches. The DNA of the CDR3 is TGTGCCAGCAGCGTAGTGGGACAGGGAGAGACCCAGTACTTC. Translated, it gives CASSVVGQGETQYF.

In its sample, this clone was seen many times. The rearrangement joins TRBV18 to TRBJ1-2; D is undetermined. Germline CDR1 and CDR2: KGHSH and LQKENI. The CDR3 is 15 residues long. V lost 2 bases, J lost 4 bases, and 14 bases lay in between. The CDR3 sequence is CASSPSMAQGYGYTF. For the CDR3, the DNA is TGTGCCAGCTCACCAAGCATGGCCCAAGGCTATGGCTACACCTTC.

Only a few counts were recorded for this clone. The CDR3 sequence: CASSSPSGGAGTDTQYF. The CDR3 DNA sequence: TGTGCCAGCAGTAGCCCTTCCGGGGGAGCAGGGACAGATACGCAGTATTTT. The chain carries TRBV27 and TRBJ2-3; tentative D call: TRBD2 (6 bases). The CDR3 is 17 amino acids. Germline-derived CDR1 and CDR2 are MNHEY and SMNVEV (reference sequence). Trimming took off 5 bases at V and 3 bases at J, with 21 bases between the two ends.